The 6 T cell receptor beta chains in this list originate from one sample, sequenced in a study of CD8 T cells in ankylosing spondylitis. TCRdb called the 5' RACE reads again in MiXCR, with one record for every CDR3 protein. The sample includes 300,000 to 350,000 distinct CDR3 sequences, roughly 15% of them seen just once. The sample was blood, either unsorted or a sorted T cell fraction (not recorded which). These TCRs come from a male donor with ankylosing spondylitis or in good health (not recorded which).

There are a few counts of this clonotype. V is TRBV27 and J is TRBJ1-5; 7 bases are a match to TRBD1. Germline V CDR1 and CDR2: MNHEY, SMNVEV (reference sequence). The V segment lost 4 bases and the J segment 6 bases; nucleotides outside the gene matches: 6. The CDR3 length is 14 residues. The CDR3 spells CASSSGQAPQPQHF. The DNA of the CDR3 is TGTGCCAGCAGTTCCGGACAGGCTCCTCAGCCCCAGCATTTT.

The chain joins TRBV20-1 to TRBJ2-7; the match to TRBD2 covers 7 bases. The CDR3 covers 14 residues. The germline gives CDR1 DFQATT, CDR2 SNEGSKA (reference sequence). J lost 4 bases, V lost 4 bases, and 10 bases had no gene match. DNA for the CDR3: TGCAGTGCTAATAGAGTAGCGGGCGGGTACGAGCAGTACTTC. It translates to CSANRVAGGYEQYF.

The chain joins TRBV24-1 to TRBJ2-1; D may be TRBD1 or TRBD2 (5 bases each). The CDR3 length is 15 residues. V was cut by 6 bases and J by 1 base, with 12 bases left in between. Germline V gene data show CDR1 as KGHDR and CDR2 as SFDVKD. The CDR3 spells CATSPGTDSYNEQFF. CDR3 bases: TGTGCCACCAGTCCCGGGACGGATTCCTACAATGAGCAGTTCTTC.

In this sample, this clonotype turned up a few times. The gene calls are TRBV4-1 and TRBJ2-1; 16 positions agree with TRBD2. Germline lookup yields CDR1 MGHRA and CDR2 YSYEKL. The length of the CDR3 is 20 residues. V shed 4 bases and J 2 bases; nucleotides not matched to a gene: 11. CDR3 protein: CASSPFWGLAGGFTYNEQFF. CDR3 DNA: TGCGCCAGCAGCCCCTTCTGGGGACTAGCGGGAGGGTTCACCTACAATGAGCAGTTCTTC.

This clonotype was detected many times. CDR3 region: CSVRGLMNTEAFF. Here the CDR3 DNA reads TGCAGCGTTCGGGGACTGATGAACACTGAAGCTTTCTTT. The chain employs TRBV29-1 and TRBJ1-1, with D tentatively TRBD1 (5 bases). V was shortened by 5 bases and J by 0 bases, with 10 bases between the two germline ends. Germline V gives CDR1 SQVTM, CDR2 ANQGSEA. The CDR3 spans 13 residues. Full variable domain (missing parts from reference TRBV29-1 and TRBJ1-1): SAVISQKPSRDICQRGTSLTIQCQVDSQVTMMFWYRQQPGQSLTLIATANQGSEATYESGFVIDKFPISRPNLTFSTLTVSNMSPEDSSIYLCSVRGLMNTEAFFGQGTRLTVV.

The rearrangement links TRBV10-3 to TRBJ2-5; 9 bases fit TRBD2. With 2 bases clipped from V and 1 base from J, the junction kept 8 bases outside the gene matches. Germline CDR1 reads ENHRY; CDR2 reads SYGVKD. The CDR3 is 17 residues long. CDR3 coding DNA: TGTGCCATCAGTGAGGCTCTGACTAGCGGCCTCCAAGAGACCCAGTACTTC. This gives the protein CAISEALTSGLQETQYF.